This T cell receptor beta chain was captured in a study of T cell responses to AZD1222 COVID-19 vaccine. Study outcomes and limitations: As reported, nearly half of all spike-specific TCRs target variant regions that are unmutated. Vaccine-associated CD4 TCRs spanned spike, dominant at 160-218 and 743-854. Females made up more of the donors, who were largely white British, and clonal diversity may have come out too low.

Clones were read by immunoSEQ multiplex PCR, and TCRdb kept only the in-frame ones, dropping some. The profile covers about 150,000 clones, with around 90% appearing a single time and approximately 3.3% taken by the ten largest. V shed 3 bases and J shed 5 bases, with 11 bases lying between them. This CDR3 spans 14 amino acids. Germline CDR1 SGHTA, CDR2 FQGTGA. About this clone itself: Its antigen is undetermined.

This rearrangement joins TRBV7-3 to TRBJ2-1, with D perhaps matching TRBD2 (6 bases). The material was peripheral blood, obtained 28 days after the second AZD1222 dose. This TCR came from an adult who received the AZD1222 COVID-19 vaccine. The CDR3 sequence is CASSFNSGDNEQFF. Here the CDR3 DNA reads TGTGCCAGCAGCTTTAATAGCGGAGACAATGAGCAGTTCTTC.